This TCR beta chain was sequenced during a study of cytomegalovirus exposure and HLA in healthy donors. Whole-study findings and limits: Owing to their indistinguishability, certain V segments, notably TRBV6-2 and TRBV6-3, were excluded. An analysis done earlier found most TCR beta V segments productive about 87% or about 30% of the time. Sequencing had likely introduced a cluster of highly shared sequence variants as an artifact.

Regarding this clone: As yet, its antigen is unknown.

The trim removed 7 bases at V and 1 base at J, leaving 5 bases unmatched. This CDR3 region has 14 residues. Per germline, CDR1 SNHLY and CDR2 FYNNEI. Researchers ran the PCR with 60 Vbeta and 13 Jbeta primers. The table came from immunoSEQ multiplex PCR; TCRdb's copy has only in-frame clones and leaves some out. The profile covers about 160,000 clones, with 65% to 80% appearing a single time and roughly 2% taken by the ten largest. Sequencing was carried out using PBMCs. The receptor's source is a man between 40 and 49 years old in good health and CMV-seronegative. The V gene is TRBV2, the J gene TRBJ2-5, with TRBD2 matching over 8 bases. CDR3: CASINSGSQETQYF. The DNA for the CDR3 is TGTGCCAGCATAAACAGCGGGAGCCAAGAGACCCAGTACTTC.